This section outlines one TCR beta chain sequence together with its context. There are a few counts of this clonotype. The clone's antigen remains unknown. The record has no base qualities; no much larger clone is one base away. This sample was sequenced with an Illumina NovaSeq 6000. TCR cDNA was synthesized by 5'RACE template switching, which introduced a universal primer site and unique molecular identifiers. Priming for cDNA synthesis came from both the TCR alpha and TCR beta constant segments. Libraries were amplified in two PCR steps, with sample barcodes and sequencing adapters added in the second step. Sequencing of the libraries was done on either Illumina HiSeq 2500 (2x100 bp) or NovaSeq (2x150 bp). The original methods were these. MIGEC handled demultiplexing of reads and collapsing into UMI consensus sequences, while MiXCR performed V(D)J alignment. Vaccine-responding clonotypes were identified with edgeR using replicate PBMC samples, with FDR below 0.01 and a log2 fold change above 5 up to day 15 being required. Each bulk clonotype received a CD4 or CD8 identity based on whether the sequenced CD4 or CD8 repertoire contained that clonotype at higher abundance. The public reads were run again by TCRdb, first through fastp at Q25 and then through MiXCR, and only productive beta chains were kept. Rows matching on CDR3 protein sequence are summarized as one entry with the most common DNA and genes. V and J calls and clone size were set by TCRdb, not the authors. This sample holds 150,000 to 200,000 distinct CDR3 sequences; 8% to 13% were observed only once. 30% to 45% of the sample is held by the ten biggest clonotypes.

This sample is part of a study of T cells after yellow fever vaccination (dated by TCRdb to about 2019). For the wider study: The SMART-Seq v4 Ultra Low Input RNA kit was used to prepare libraries from fractions with low cell numbers. To follow T-cell clones before and after both primary and booster YFV17D yellow fever vaccination, bulk TCR alpha and beta repertoires underwent longitudinal sequencing. The cohort comprised two healthy male donors, one aged 18 to 30 and one aged 30 to 39 years. Blood was drawn at multiple timepoints before and after primary and secondary immunization, with bulk PBMC replicates and cell subsets isolated.

What the study reported, not specific to this receptor: The study included only a couple of donors, which limits how far the findings can be generalized. After the booster, most clones that had expanded after primary vaccination were detected again (over 95% of CD4 and around 88% of CD8), suggesting broad maintenance of memory. Computational filtering was required because FACS-sorted repertoires could contain abundant contaminating clonotypes from the bulk population. Compared with the primary T-cell response, the secondary T-cell response was weaker but faster, peaking on day 5 rather than day 15. A small fraction of clonotypes showed up in both the CD4 and CD8 compartments, probably as a result of convergent recombination.

The meaning of the sample's treatment or condition label: live attenuated yellow fever vaccine strain. A standard Ficoll-Paque protocol was used to isolate PBMCs from peripheral blood. CD4 and CD8 T-cell fractions were isolated with Dynabeads CD4 and CD8 positive selection kits. RNA was extracted with TriZol from bulk PBMCs, CD4 and CD8 fractions, and dextramer-positive and dextramer-negative fractions. The CDR3 numbers 16 residues from cysteine through phenylalanine. The sequence is cut down to CDR3 DNA, 48 bases in frame from base 1. Taken from the germline V gene, the CDR1 and CDR2 loops are SNHLY and FYNNEI. V lost 2 bases and J lost 7 bases; the stretch between them is 15 bases long.

This clonotype was sampled from a young man who received the YFV17D yellow fever vaccine. The sample consisted of CD8+ T cells sorted from PBMCs, taken 15 days after the yellow fever booster vaccination. The rearrangement combines TRBV2 with TRBJ1-6; the D gene is perhaps TRBD1, from 5 matching bases. The CDR3 sequence is CASSEPWGRLNSPLHF. DNA sequence: TGTGCCAGCAGTGAACCCTGGGGCAGGCTAAATTCACCCCTCCACTTT.